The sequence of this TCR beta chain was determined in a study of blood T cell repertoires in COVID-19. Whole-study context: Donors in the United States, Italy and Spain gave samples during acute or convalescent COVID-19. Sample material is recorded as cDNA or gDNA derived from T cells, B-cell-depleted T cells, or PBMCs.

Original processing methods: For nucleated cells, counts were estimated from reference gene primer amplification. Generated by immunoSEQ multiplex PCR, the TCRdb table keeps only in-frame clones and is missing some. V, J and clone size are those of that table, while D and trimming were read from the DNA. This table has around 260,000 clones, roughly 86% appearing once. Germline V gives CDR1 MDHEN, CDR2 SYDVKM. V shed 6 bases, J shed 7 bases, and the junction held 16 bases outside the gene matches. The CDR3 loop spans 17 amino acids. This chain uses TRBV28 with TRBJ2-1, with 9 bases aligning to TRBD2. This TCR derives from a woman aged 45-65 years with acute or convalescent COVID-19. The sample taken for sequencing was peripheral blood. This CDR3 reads CASSSLAASGIWNEQFF. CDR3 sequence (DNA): TGTGCCAGCAGCTCCTTGGCGGCTAGCGGGATCTGGAATGAGCAGTTCTTC.